Presented here are 3 T cell receptor beta chains from one specimen sequenced in a study of blood T cells in healthy people across ages. Sample-barcoded 5' priming and a J-beta primer mix drove a second PCR of 7 to 11 cycles. Each CDR3 protein gets one entry after TCRdb re-called the 5' RACE reads with MiXCR. The table has around 2 million distinct CDR3 sequences, about two fifths seen once. The specimen was blood. Receptor source: a human donor in good health.

This clonotype has only a few counts. This chain uses TRBV6-1 with TRBJ2-1, with D tentatively TRBD2 (7 bases). Germline CDR1 and CDR2: MNHNS and SASEGT. The V and J ends lost 5 bases and 10 bases respectively, with 30 bases between them. CDR3 length: 18 residues. CDR3 in DNA: TGTGCCAGCAGTACCAGCGGCGGGGGCCCAACGGATCCCTACGAGCAGTTCTTC. As protein: CASSTSGGGPTDPYEQFF.

The chain carries TRBV7-2 and TRBJ2-5; TRBD1 aligns across 9 bases. The end of the DNA aligns better with TRBJ2-7, so the J call may be wrong. The length of the CDR3 is 14 residues. Germline CDR1 and CDR2: SGHTA and FQGNSA. The CDR3 here is CASSFDRGIGEQYF. CDR3 coding DNA: TGTGCCAGCAGCTTTGACAGGGGGATTGGCGAGCAGTACTTC.

The sample holds many counts of this clonotype. The chain uses TRBV7-3 and TRBJ1-6; no firm D call. This CDR3 contains 13 residues. The germline V gene encodes CDR1 SGHTA and CDR2 FQGTGA. Trimming took off 2 bases at V and 5 bases at J, with 4 bases between the two ends. CDR3 protein: CASSLGDNSPLHF. In DNA, the CDR3 is TGTGCCAGCAGCTTAGGGGATAATTCACCCCTCCACTTT.